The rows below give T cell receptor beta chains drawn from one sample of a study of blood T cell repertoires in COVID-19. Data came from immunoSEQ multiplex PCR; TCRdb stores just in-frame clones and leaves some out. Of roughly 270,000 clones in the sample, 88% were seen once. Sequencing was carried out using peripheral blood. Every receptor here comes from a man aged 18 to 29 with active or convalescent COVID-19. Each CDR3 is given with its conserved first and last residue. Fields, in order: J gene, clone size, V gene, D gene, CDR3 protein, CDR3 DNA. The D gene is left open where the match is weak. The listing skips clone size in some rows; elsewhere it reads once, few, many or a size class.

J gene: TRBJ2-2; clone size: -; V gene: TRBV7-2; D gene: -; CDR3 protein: CASSLVQLNTGELFF; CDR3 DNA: TGTGCCAGCAGCTTAGTTCAGTTGAACACCGGGGAGCTGTTTTTT
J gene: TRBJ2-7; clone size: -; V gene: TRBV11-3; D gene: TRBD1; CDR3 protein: CASSIMVEGATYEQYF; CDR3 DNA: TGTGCCAGCAGCATTATGGTTGAGGGGGCGACTTACGAGCAGTACTTC
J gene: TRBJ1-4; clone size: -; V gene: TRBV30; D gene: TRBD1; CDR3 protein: CAWSRGPGGEKLFF; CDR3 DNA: TGTGCCTGGAGCAGAGGTCCAGGGGGCGAAAAACTGTTTTTT
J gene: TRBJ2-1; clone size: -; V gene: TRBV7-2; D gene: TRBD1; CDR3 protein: CASSLTGGSMNEQFF; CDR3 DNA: TGTGCCAGCAGCTTGACAGGGGGCAGCATGAATGAGCAGTTCTTC
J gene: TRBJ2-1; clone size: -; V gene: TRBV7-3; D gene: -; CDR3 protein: CASSIQGGEQFF; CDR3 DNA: TGTGCCAGCAGCATTCAGGGAGGTGAGCAGTTCTTC
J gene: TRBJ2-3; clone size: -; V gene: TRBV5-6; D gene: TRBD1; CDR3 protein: CASSLTTGLTDTQYF; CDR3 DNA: TGTGCCAGCAGCTTGACGACAGGGCTCACAGATACGCAGTATTTT
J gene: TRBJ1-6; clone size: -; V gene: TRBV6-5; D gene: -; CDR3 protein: CVRNQLQENSPLHF; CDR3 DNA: TGTGTCCGAAATCAGTTACAGGAGAATTCACCCCTCCACTTT
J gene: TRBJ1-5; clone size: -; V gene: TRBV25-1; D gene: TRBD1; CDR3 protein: CASSEAGGSQPQHF; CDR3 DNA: TGTGCCAGCAGTGAGGCAGGGGGCAGTCAGCCCCAGCATTTT
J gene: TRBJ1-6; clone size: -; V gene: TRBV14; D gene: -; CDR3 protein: CASSASLGSPLHF; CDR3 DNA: TGTGCCAGCAGCGCATCCCTCGGGTCACCCCTCCACTTT
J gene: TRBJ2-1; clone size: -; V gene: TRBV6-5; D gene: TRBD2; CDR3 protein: CASSPGGLQFF; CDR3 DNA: TGTGCCAGCAGTCCGGGGGGATTGCAGTTCTTC
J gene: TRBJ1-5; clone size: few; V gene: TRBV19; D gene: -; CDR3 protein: CASSIGRRDGFAYQPQHF; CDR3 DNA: TGTGCCAGTAGTATAGGTCGGCGGGACGGTTTTGCTTATCAGCCCCAGCATTTT
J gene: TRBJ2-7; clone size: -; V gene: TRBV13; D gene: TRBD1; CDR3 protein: CASSSRTGDSYEQYF; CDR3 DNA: TGTGCCAGCAGCTCCCGGACAGGGGACTCCTACGAGCAGTACTTC
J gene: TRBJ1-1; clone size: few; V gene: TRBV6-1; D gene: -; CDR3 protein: CASSEFVQLNTEAFF; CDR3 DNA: TGTGCCAGCAGTGAATTTGTACAGTTGAACACTGAAGCTTTCTTT
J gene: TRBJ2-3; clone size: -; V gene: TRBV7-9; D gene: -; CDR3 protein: CASSLREYTDTQYF; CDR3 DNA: TGTGCCAGCAGCCTACGGGAATACACAGATACGCAGTATTTT
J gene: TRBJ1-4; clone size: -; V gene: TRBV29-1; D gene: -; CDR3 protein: CSVAREEEKLFF; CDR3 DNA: TGCAGCGTTGCCAGGGAAGAAGAAAAACTGTTTTTT
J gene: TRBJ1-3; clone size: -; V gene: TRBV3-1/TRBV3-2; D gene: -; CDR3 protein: CASSPSEGAQGNTIYF; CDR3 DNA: TGTGCCAGCAGTCCGAGTGAGGGAGCGCAAGGAAACACCATATATTTT
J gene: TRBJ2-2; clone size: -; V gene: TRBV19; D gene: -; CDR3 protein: CASSRLGRWNTGELFF; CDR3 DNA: TGTGCCAGTAGTCGGCTGGGGAGGTGGAACACCGGGGAGCTGTTTTTT
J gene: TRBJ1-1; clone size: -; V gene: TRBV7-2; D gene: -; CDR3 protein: CASSTGHQWAFF; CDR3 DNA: TGTGCCAGCAGCACGGGACACCAGTGGGCTTTCTTT